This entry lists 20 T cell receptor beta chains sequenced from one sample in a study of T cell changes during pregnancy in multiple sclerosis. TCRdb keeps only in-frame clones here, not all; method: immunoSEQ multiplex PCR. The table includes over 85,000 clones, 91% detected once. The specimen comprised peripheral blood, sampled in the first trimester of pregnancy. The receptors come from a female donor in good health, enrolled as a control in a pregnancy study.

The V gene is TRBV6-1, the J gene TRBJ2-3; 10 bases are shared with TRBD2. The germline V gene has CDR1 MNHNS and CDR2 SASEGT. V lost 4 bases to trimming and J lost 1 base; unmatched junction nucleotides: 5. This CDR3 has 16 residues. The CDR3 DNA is TGTGCCAGCAGTGGGGAGAGCGGGGGGGGCACAGATACGCAGTATTTT. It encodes CASSGESGGGTDTQYF.

The CDR3 sequence: CASSLVRTGESYEQYF. The CDR3 DNA sequence: TGTGCCAGCAGCTTAGTCAGGACAGGGGAATCCTACGAGCAGTACTTC. V gene TRBV7-6 combines with J gene TRBJ2-7, with 9 bases fitting TRBD1. The germline gives CDR1 SGHVS, CDR2 FNYEAQ. The CDR3 runs 16 residues. The V gene end was trimmed by 1 base and the J gene end by 1 base; junction bases not matched to a gene: 5.

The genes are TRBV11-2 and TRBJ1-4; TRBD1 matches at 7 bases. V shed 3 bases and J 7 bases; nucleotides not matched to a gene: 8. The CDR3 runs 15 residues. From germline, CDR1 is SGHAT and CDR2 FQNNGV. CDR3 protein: CASSFGDRDGEKLFF. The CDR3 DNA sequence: TGTGCCAGCAGCTTCGGTGACAGGGACGGTGAAAAACTGTTTTTT.

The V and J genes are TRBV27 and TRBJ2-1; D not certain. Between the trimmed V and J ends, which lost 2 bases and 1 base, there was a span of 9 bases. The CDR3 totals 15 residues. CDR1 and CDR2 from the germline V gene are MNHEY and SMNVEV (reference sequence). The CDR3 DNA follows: TGTGCCAGCAGTTTAGGGCCCCGTTCCTACAATGAGCAGTTCTTC. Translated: CASSLGPRSYNEQFF.

The CDR3 here is CASAGVSNTEAFF. The CDR3 region has the DNA TGTGCCAGCGCCGGGGTTTCGAACACTGAAGCTTTCTTT. The chain is built from TRBV2 and TRBJ1-1; D gene uncertain. The CDR3 runs 13 residues. V lost 8 bases to trimming and J lost 1 base, with 11 bases between them. Germline V gene data show CDR1 as SNHLY and CDR2 as FYNNEI.

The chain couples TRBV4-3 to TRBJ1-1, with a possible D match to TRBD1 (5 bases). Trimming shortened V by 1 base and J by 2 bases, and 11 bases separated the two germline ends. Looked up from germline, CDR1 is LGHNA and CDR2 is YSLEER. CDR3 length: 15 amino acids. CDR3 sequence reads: CASSQGNDRNTEAFF. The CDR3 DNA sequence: TGCGCCAGCAGCCAAGGGAATGACAGAAACACTGAAGCTTTCTTT.

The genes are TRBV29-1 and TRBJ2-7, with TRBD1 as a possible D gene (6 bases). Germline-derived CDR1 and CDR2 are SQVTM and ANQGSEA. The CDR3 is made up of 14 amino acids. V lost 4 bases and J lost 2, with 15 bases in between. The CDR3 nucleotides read TGCAGCGTTGTAGGGGGTACAGGGCCCTACGAGCAGTACTTC. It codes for CSVVGGTGPYEQYF.

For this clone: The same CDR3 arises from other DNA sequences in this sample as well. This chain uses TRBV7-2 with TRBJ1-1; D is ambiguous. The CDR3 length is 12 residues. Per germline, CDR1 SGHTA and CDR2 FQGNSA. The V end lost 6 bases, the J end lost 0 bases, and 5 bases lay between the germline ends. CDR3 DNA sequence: TGTGCCAGCAGGGGCATGAACACTGAAGCTTTCTTT. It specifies CASRGMNTEAFF.

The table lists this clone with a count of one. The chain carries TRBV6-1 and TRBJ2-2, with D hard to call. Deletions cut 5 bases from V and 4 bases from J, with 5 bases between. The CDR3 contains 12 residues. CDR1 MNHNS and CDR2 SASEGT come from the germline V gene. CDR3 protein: CASSSGTGELFF. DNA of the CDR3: TGTGCCAGCAGTTCCGGCACCGGGGAGCTGTTTTTT.

CDR3 nucleotide sequence: TGTGCCAGCAGCCCTCGTCGGGGGAACTATGGCTACACCTTC. The encoded protein is CASSPRRGNYGYTF. This chain links TRBV7-2 with TRBJ1-2; D may be TRBD1 (5 bases). This CDR3 region has 14 residues. Trimming took 5 bases from V and 2 from J, leaving 12 bases between them. Looked up from germline, CDR1 is SGHTA and CDR2 is FQGNSA. Looking up the rest from reference TRBV7-2 and TRBJ1-2 gives the full variable domain: GAGVSQSPSNKVTEKGKDVELRCDPISGHTALYWYRQSLGQGLEFLIYFQGNSAPDKSGLPSDRFSAERTGGSVSTLTIQRTQQEDSAVYLCASSPRRGNYGYTFGSGTRLTVV.

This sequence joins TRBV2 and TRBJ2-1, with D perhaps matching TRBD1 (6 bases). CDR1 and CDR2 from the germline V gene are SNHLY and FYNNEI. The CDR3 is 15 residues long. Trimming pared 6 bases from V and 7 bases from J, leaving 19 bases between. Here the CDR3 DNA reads TGTGCCAGCAGGGCCGGCCAGGGGAGTCAGAATGAGCAGTTCTTC. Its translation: CASRAGQGSQNEQFF. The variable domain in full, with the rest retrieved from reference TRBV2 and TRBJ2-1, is EPEVTQTPSHQVTQMGQEVILRCVPISNHLYFYWYRQILGQKVEFLVSFYNNEISEKSEIFDDQFSVERPDGSNFTLKIRSTKLEDSAMYFCASRAGQGSQNEQFFGPGTRLTVL.

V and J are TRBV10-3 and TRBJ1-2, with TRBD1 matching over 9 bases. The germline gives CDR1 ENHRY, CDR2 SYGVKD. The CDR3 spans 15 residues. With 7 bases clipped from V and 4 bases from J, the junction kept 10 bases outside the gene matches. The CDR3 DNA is TGTGCCATCACCGAGCCGGGACAGGGTTTCTATGGCTACACCTTC. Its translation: CAITEPGQGFYGYTF.

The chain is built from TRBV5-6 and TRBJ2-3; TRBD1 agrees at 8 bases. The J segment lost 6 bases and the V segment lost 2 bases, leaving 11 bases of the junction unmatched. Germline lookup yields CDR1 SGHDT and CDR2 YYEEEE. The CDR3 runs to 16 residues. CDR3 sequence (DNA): TGTGCCAGCAGCTTTTGGGGACAGGTGTCAGCGGATACGCAGTATTTT. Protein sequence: CASSFWGQVSADTQYF.

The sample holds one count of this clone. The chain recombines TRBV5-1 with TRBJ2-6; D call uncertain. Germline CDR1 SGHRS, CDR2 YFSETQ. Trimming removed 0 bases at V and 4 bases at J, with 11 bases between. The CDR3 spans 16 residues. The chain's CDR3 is CASSLGFMGGANVLTF. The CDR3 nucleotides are TGCGCCAGCAGCTTGGGGTTCATGGGCGGGGCCAACGTCCTGACTTTC.

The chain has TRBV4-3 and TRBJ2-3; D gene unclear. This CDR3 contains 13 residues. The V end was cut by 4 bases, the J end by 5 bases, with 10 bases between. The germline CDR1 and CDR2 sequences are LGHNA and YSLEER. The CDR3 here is CASSRSSRDTQYF. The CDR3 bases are TGCGCCAGCAGCCGTTCCTCTCGAGATACGCAGTATTTT.

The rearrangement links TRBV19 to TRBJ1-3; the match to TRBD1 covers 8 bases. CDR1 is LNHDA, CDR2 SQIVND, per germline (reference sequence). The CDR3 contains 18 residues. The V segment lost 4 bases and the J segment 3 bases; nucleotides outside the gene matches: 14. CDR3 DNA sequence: TGTGCCAGTAGTACCCACCGCGGACAGGGCTCGAATGGAAACACCATATATTTT. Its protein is CASSTHRGQGSNGNTIYF.

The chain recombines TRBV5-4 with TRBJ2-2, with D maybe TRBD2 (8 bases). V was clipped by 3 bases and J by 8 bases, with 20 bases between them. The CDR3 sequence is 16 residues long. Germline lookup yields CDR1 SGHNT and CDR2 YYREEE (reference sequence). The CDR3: CASSSGGDRVTGELFF. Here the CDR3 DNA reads TGTGCCAGCAGCTCGGGGGGGGACAGAGTTACTGGGGAGCTGTTTTTT.

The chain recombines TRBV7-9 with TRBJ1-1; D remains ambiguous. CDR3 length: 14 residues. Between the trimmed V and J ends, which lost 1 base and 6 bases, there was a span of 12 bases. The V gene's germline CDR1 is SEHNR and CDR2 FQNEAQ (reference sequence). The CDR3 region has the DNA TGTGCCAGCAGCTTAGAGGGAGGATCGTCTGAAGCTTTCTTT. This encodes CASSLEGGSSEAFF.

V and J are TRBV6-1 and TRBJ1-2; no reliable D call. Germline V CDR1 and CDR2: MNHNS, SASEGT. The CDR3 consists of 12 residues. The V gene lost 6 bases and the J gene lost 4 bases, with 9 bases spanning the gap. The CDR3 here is CASSPYSYGYTF. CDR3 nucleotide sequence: TGTGCCAGCAGCCCTTACTCCTATGGCTACACCTTC.

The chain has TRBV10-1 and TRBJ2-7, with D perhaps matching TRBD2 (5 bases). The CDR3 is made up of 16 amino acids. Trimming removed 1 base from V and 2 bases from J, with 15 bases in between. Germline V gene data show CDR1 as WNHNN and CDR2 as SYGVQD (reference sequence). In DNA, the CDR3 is TGCGCCAGCAGTGAGTACGACGGGAATTACCCCTACGAGCAGTACTTC. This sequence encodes CASSEYDGNYPYEQYF.